This entry describes one TCR beta chain. The data originate from a study of technical replicates of blood from a handful of donors. Trimming shortened V by 3 bases and J by 2 bases, and 11 bases separated the two germline ends. Germline values: CDR1 SQVTM, CDR2 ANQGSEA. The CDR3 loop spans 14 amino acids. The data were produced by immunoSEQ multiplex PCR, yet TCRdb's version contains in-frame clones alone and is incomplete. The sample yields some 74,000 clones, roughly 90% seen once. The material sequenced was T cells isolated from PBMCs. The chain uses TRBV29-1 and TRBJ1-3; D is perhaps TRBD1 (6 bases). The TCR comes from a human donor in good health. The CDR3 nucleotides read TGCAGCGTTGATTCGGCAGGGGCTGGAAACACCATATATTTT. Encoded protein: CSVDSAGAGNTIYF. The whole variable domain, filled in from reference TRBV29-1 and TRBJ1-3, reads SAVISQKPSRDICQRGTSLTIQCQVDSQVTMMFWYRQQPGQSLTLIATANQGSEATYESGFVIDKFPISRPNLTFSTLTVSNMSPEDSSIYLCSVDSAGAGNTIYFGEGSWLTVV.